This T cell receptor (beta chain) was retrieved from a study of cytotoxic CD8 clonotypes in ibrutinib-treated CLL. The protocol was immunoSEQ multiplex PCR, while the TCRdb copy is restricted to in-frame clones and leaves out a portion. This table has 300,000 to 400,000 clones, about 61% appearing once. With regard to this clone: A read error may produce the germline difference seen at one junction end.

Germline CDR1 is KGHSH and CDR2 is LQKENI. The CDR3 runs 13 residues. This sequence joins TRBV18 and TRBJ2-3; TRBD1 matches 7 bases. The source of this sequence is a human donor with chronic lymphocytic leukemia. The sequencing here drew on PBMCs, taken after 36 months of ibrutinib treatment. CDR3 loop: CASSPIGTAFCFF. CDR3 DNA: TGTGCCAGCTCACCAATCGGGACAGCATTCTGCTTTTTT.